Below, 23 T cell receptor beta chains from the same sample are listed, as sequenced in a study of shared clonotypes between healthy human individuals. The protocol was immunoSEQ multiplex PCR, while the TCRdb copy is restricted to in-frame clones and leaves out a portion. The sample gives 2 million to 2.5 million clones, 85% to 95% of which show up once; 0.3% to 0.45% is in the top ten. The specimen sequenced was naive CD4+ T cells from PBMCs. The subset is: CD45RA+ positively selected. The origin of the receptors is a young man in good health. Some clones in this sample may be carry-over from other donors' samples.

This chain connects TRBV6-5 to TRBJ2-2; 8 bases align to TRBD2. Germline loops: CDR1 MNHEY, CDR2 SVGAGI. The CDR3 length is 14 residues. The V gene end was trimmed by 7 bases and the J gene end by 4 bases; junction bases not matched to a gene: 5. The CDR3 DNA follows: TGTGCCAGCAAGTTAGCGGGACCCACCGGGGAGCTGTTTTTT. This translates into CASKLAGPTGELFF.

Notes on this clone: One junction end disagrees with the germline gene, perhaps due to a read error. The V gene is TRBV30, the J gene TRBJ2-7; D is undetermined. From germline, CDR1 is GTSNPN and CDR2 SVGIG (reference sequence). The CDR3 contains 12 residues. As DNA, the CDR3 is TGTGCCTGGAGTGTAGATCTGTCTTACCGTCACTTC. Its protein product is CAWSVDLSYRHF.

The CDR3 bases are TGTGCCAGCTCAGGATGGCAGGTTACCGGGGAGCTGTTTTTT. The encoded protein is CASSGWQVTGELFF. This rearrangement joins TRBV18 to TRBJ2-2; D not resolved. V lost 5 bases and J 5 bases, leaving 12 bases between the germline ends. This CDR3 is built from 14 residues. Germline V lookup: CDR1 KGHSH, CDR2 LQKENI.

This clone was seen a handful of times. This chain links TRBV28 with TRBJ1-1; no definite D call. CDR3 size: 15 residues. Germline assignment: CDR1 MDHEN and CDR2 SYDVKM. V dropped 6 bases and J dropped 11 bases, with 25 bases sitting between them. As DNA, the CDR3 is TGTGCCAGCAGCACCTCCACGTCACCGGGCGTTCCGGCTTTCTTT. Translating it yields CASSTSTSPGVPAFF.

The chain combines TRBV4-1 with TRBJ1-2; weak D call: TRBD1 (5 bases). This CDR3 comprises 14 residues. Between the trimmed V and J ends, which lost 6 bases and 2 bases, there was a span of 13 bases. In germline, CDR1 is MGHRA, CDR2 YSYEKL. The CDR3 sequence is CASRYPGSNYGYTF. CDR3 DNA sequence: TGCGCCAGCAGGTATCCAGGGTCCAACTATGGCTACACCTTC.

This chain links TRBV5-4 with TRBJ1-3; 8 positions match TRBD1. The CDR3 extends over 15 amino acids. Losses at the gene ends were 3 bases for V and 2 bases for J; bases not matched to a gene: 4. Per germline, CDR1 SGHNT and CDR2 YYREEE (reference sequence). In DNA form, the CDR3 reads TGTGCCAGCAGCTCCCAGGACAGGGCTGGAAACACCATATATTTT. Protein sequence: CASSSQDRAGNTIYF.

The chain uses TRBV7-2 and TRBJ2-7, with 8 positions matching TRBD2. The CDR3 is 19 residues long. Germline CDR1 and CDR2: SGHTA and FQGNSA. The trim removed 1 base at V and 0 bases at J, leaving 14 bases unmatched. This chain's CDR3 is CASSLVSGTSGHFSYEQYF. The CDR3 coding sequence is TGTGCCAGCAGCTTAGTTTCCGGTACTAGCGGCCACTTCTCCTACGAGCAGTACTTC.

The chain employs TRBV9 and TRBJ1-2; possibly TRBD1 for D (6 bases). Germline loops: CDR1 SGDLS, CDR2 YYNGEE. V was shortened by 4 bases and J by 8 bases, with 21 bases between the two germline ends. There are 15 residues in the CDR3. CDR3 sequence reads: CASSRIGTPGEGYTF. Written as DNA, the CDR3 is TGTGCCAGCAGCAGAATCGGGACACCTGGAGAGGGCTACACCTTC.

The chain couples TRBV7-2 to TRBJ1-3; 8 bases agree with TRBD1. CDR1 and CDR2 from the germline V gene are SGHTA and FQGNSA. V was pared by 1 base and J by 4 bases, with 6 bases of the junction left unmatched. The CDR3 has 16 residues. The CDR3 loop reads CASSLVRTGSGNTIYF. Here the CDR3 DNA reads TGTGCCAGCAGCTTAGTCCGGACAGGGAGCGGAAACACCATATATTTT. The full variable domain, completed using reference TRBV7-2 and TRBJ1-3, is GAGVSQSPSNKVTEKGKDVELRCDPISGHTALYWYRQSLGQGLEFLIYFQGNSAPDKSGLPSDRFSAERTGGSVSTLTIQRTQQEDSAVYLCASSLVRTGSGNTIYFGEGSWLTVV.

The CDR3 bases are TGTGCCACCGGTCGGGTAGGGACAGGGGGCAACGAGCAGTACTTC. It translates to CATGRVGTGGNEQYF. V gene TRBV19 combines with J gene TRBJ2-7; 12 positions match TRBD1. Trimming removed 10 bases from V and 5 bases from J; junction bases left unmatched: 12. Germline V gene sequence: CDR1 LNHDA, CDR2 SQIVND (reference sequence). The CDR3 is 15 residues long.

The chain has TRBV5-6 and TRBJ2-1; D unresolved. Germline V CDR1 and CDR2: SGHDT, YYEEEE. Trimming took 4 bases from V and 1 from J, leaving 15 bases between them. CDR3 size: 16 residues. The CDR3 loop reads CASSILVVRSYNEQFF. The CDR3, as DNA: TGTGCCAGCAGCATCCTGGTCGTGAGGTCCTACAATGAGCAGTTCTTC.

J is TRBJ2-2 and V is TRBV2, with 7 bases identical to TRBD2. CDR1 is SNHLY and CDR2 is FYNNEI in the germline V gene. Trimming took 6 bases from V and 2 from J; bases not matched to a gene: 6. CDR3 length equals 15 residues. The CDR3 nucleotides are TGTGCCAGCAGGGGGACTACCAGAAACACCGGGGAGCTGTTTTTT. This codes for CASRGTTRNTGELFF.

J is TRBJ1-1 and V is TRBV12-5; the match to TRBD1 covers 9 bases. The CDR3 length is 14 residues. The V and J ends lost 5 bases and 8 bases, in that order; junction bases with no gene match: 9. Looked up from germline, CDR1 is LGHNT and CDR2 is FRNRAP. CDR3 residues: CASGTGQGSEEAFF. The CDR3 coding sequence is TGTGCTAGTGGTACTGGACAGGGGAGTGAAGAAGCTTTCTTT.

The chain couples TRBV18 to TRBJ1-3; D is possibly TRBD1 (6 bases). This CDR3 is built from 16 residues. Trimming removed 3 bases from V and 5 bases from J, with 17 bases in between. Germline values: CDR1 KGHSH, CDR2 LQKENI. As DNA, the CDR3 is TGTGCCAGCTCACCCGTGGCAGGGGAGGGAAGAAACACCATATATTTT. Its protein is CASSPVAGEGRNTIYF. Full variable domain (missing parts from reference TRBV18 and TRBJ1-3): NAGVMQNPRHLVRRRGQEARLRCSPMKGHSHVYWYRQLPEEGLKFMVYLQKENIIDESGMPKERFSAEFPKEGPSILRIQQVVRGDSAAYFCASSPVAGEGRNTIYFGEGSWLTVV.

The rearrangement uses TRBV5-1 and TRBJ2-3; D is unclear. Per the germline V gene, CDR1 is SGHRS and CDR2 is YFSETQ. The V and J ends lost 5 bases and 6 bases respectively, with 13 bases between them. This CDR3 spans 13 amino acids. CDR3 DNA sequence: TGCGCCAGCAGAGCGACAATCGGGGATACGCAGTATTTT. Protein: CASRATIGDTQYF.

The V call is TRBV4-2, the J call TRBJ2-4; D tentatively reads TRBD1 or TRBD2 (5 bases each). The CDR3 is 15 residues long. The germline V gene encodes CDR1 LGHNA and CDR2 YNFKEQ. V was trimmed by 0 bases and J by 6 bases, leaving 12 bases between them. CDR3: CASSQDGSGTNIQYF. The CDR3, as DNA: TGTGCCAGCAGCCAAGATGGGTCAGGGACAAACATTCAGTACTTC.

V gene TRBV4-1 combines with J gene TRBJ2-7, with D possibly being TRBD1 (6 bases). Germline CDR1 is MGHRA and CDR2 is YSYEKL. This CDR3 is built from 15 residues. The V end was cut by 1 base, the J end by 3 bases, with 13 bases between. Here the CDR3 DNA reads TGCGCCAGCAGCCAAGTACCCACAGGGAACTACGAGCAGTACTTC. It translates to CASSQVPTGNYEQYF.

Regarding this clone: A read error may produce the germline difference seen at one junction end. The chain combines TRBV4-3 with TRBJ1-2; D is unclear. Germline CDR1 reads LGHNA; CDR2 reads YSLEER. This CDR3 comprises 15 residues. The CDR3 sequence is CASSQGAGGNSGYTF. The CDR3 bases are TGCGCCAGCAGCCAAGGAGCGGGAGGGAACTCTGGCTACACCTTC.

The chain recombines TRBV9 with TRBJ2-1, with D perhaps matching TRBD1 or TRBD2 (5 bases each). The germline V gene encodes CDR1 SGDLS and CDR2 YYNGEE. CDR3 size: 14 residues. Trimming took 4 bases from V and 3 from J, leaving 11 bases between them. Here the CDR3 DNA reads TGTGCCAGCAGCCCCGAGGGGTACTACAATGAGCAGTTCTTC. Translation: CASSPEGYYNEQFF.

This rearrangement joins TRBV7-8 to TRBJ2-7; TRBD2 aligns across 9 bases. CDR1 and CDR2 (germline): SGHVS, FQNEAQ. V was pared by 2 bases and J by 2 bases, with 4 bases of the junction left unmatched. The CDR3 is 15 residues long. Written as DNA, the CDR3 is TGTGCCAGCAGCTTAAGGGTAGCGGGAGCCTACGAGCAGTACTTC. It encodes CASSLRVAGAYEQYF.

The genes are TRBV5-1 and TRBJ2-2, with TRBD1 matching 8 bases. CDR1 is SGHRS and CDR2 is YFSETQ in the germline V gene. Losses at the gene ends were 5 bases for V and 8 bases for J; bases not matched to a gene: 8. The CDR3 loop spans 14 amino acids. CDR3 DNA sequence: TGCGCCAGCAGGACGACAGGGGCGGCGGGGGAGCTGTTTTTT. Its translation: CASRTTGAAGELFF.

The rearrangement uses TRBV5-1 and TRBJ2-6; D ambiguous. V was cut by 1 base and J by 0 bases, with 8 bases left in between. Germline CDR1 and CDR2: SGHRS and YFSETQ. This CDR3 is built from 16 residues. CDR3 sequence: CASSLLPSSGANVLTF. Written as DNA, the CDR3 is TGCGCCAGCAGCTTGCTACCCAGCTCTGGGGCCAACGTCCTGACTTTC.

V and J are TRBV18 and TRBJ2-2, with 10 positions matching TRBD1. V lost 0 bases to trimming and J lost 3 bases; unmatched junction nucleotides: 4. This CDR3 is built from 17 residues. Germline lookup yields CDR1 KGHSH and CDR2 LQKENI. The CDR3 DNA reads TGTGCCAGCTCACCACCGACAGGACAGGGGGACACCGGGGAGCTGTTTTTT. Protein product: CASSPPTGQGDTGELFF.